Shown below are 25 T cell receptor beta chains from a single sample sequenced in a study of tumor and adjacent non-tumor tissue in lung cancer. This sample's RNA came from whole unsorted tissue. A modified ARM-PCR protocol with three rounds of nested PCR amplified TCRbeta. Each CDR3 protein gets one entry after TCRdb re-called the multiplex PCR reads with MiXCR. The data hold 130,000 or so distinct CDR3 sequences, with 66% observed a single time. Material for sequencing was lung tumor tissue. The source is a man aged 25-45 years with non-small cell lung cancer.

The chain recombines TRBV5-4 with TRBJ2-7, with TRBD1 matching over 10 bases. V lost 2 bases to trimming and J lost 7 bases; unmatched junction nucleotides: 6. CDR3 size: 14 residues. Germline V gene sequence: CDR1 SGHNT, CDR2 YYREEE (reference sequence). Written as DNA, the CDR3 is TGTGCCAGCAGCTTCCGGGACAGGGGAGAGGAGCAGTACTTC. Its translation: CASSFRDRGEEQYF.

Notes on this clonotype: One base away lies a much larger clone, so this may be a sequencing read error. The V and J genes are TRBV12-3 or TRBV12-4 and TRBJ2-5, with 14 positions matching TRBD2. The CDR3 has 18 amino acids. DNA for the CDR3: TGTGTCAGCACAAAAGGGACTAGCGGGAGAACCTCGGCTGAGACCCAGTACTTC. Protein sequence: CVSTKGTSGRTSAETQYF.

On this clonotype itself: One base away lies a much larger clone, so this may be a sequencing read error. V is TRBV20-1 and J is TRBJ1-4; 9 bases match TRBD1. Germline loops: CDR1 DFQATT, CDR2 SNEGSKA (reference sequence). The CDR3 extends over 15 amino acids. Losses at the gene ends were 6 bases for V and 7 bases for J; bases not matched to a gene: 12. DNA of the CDR3: TGCAGTGCAACTAGGACGGGGACAGGGACTGAAAAACTGTTTTTT. It is translated as CSATRTGTGTEKLFF.

Details on this clonotype: The germline gene is not matched at one end of the junction; a read error may be the cause. The CDR3 DNA reads TGCAATGCCGTTATGGGGGGGGGGACTGAAGCGTTCTTT. This codes for CNAVMGGGTEAFF. The chain employs TRBV20-1 and TRBJ1-1, with TRBD1 as a possible D gene (5 bases). The CDR3 totals 13 residues. CDR1 and CDR2 (germline): DFQATT, SNEGSKA (reference sequence).

Details on this clonotype: This likely comes from a read error, as the CDR3 has no conserved phenylalanine or tryptophan at its end. V is TRBV11-2 and J is TRBJ2-1; D possibly corresponds to TRBD2 (6 bases). TRBJ2-7 matches the DNA end more closely, so the J call is doubtful. Germline CDR1 SGHAT, CDR2 FQNNGV. The CDR3 consists of 15 residues. The CDR3 nucleotides read TGTGCCAGCAGCGATCTAGCGACAGCATACAATGAGCAGTACTCC. It is translated as CASSDLATAYNEQYS.

This clonotype has just one count. A much larger clone differs by one base, so this may be a read error. The genes are TRBV4-1 and TRBJ2-1; 10 bases map to TRBD2. Germline CDR1 MGHRA, CDR2 YSYEKL. The length of the CDR3 is 18 residues. The CDR3 protein is CPSSRSFLAGEGHNEQFF. As DNA, the CDR3 is TGCCCCAGCAGTCGGTCATTCCTAGCGGGAGAGGGACACAATGAGCAGTTCTTC.

On this clonotype itself: The germline gene is not matched at one end of the junction; a read error may be the cause. The chain recombines TRBV4-1 with TRBJ2-1, with TRBD2 identical over 7 bases. CDR1 is MGHRA and CDR2 is YSYEKL in the germline V gene. This CDR3 region has 16 residues. CDR3 sequence: CASSQGASGTSKEQFF. The CDR3 coding sequence is TGCGCCAGTAGCCAAGGAGCCAGCGGGACCTCCAAAGAGCAGTTCTTC.

As to this clonotype: The junction and the germline gene differ at one end; a read error may be behind it. CDR3 sequence reads: CSARDSEAGDTGELFF. The CDR3 coding sequence is TGCAGTGCTAGAGATTCCGAAGCGGGTGACACTGGGGAGCTGTTTTTT. The rearrangement links TRBV20-1 to TRBJ2-2; perhaps TRBD2 as D (6 bases). Germline V lookup: CDR1 DFQATT, CDR2 SNEGSKA (reference sequence). This CDR3 is 16 amino acids long.

Regarding this clonotype: Germline and junction disagree at one end, which may indicate a read error. V usage is TRBV20-1 and J usage is TRBJ2-7; 10 bases agree with TRBD2. The CDR3 contains 13 residues. Germline V lookup: CDR1 DFQATT, CDR2 SNEGSKA (reference sequence). CDR3 region: CSTSGEDVYEQYF. The CDR3 nucleotides are TGCAGTACTAGCGGGGAAGATGTCTATGAGCAGTACTTC.

This sequence joins TRBV25-1 and TRBJ2-1, with 8 bases lining up with TRBD2. Per the germline V gene, CDR1 is MGHDK and CDR2 is SYGVNS. The CDR3 sequence is 15 residues long. The ends lost 2 bases at V and 3 bases at J; junction bases unmatched: 3. The CDR3 sequence: CASSERGLDYNEQFF. CDR3 DNA: TGTGCCAGCAGTGAAAGGGGACTAGACTACAATGAGCAGTTCTTC.

The rearrangement links TRBV20-1 to TRBJ1-2; D not resolved. The CDR3 is 12 residues long. The V end lost 3 bases, the J end lost 9 bases, and 14 bases lay between the germline ends. Germline CDR1 is DFQATT and CDR2 is SNEGSKA (reference sequence). The CDR3 is CSASAWVGSYTF. Here the CDR3 DNA reads TGCAGTGCTAGTGCATGGGTAGGCAGCTACACCTTC.

Comments on this clonotype: This could be a read error, since a much larger clone is one nucleotide away. J is TRBJ1-2 and V is TRBV20-1; D possibly corresponds to TRBD1 (6 bases). The germline gives CDR1 DFQATT, CDR2 SNEGSKA (reference sequence). The CDR3 loop spans 11 amino acids. The CDR3 loop is CSAKNRAGNTF. In DNA, the CDR3 is TGCAGTGCTAAGAACAGGGCTGGCAACACCTTC.

Note on this clonotype: The conserved closing phenylalanine or tryptophan is absent in this CDR3, likely reflecting a read error. It is unclear where the CDR3 begins or ends on the DNA, so no DNA is shown, and the CDR3 is as TCRdb lists it. V and J are TRBV11-3 and TRBJ1-2. Germline CDR1 SGHNT, CDR2 YENEEA. 13 amino acids form the CDR3, both terminal residues included. CDR3 sequence: CASSLDRAAGCTS.

This clonotype was detected only a few times. A clone one base away is much larger, so this may be a read error. The chain links TRBV6-2 or TRBV6-3 to TRBJ1-6; D may be TRBD1 (5 bases). The CDR3 has 16 residues. CDR1 is MNHEY and CDR2 is SVGEGT in the germline V gene. The CDR3 nucleotides are TGTGCCAGCAGCCCTACGGACGGGGGTAATAATTCACCCCCCCACTTT. Its protein is CASSPTDGGNNSPPHF.

This clonotype was picked up a small number of times. A much more abundant neighbour one base away suggests this may be a read error. V and J are TRBV20-1 and TRBJ1-5; possibly TRBD1 for D (6 bases). Between the trimmed V and J ends, which lost 3 bases and 5 bases, there was a span of 20 bases. Germline CDR1 and CDR2: DFQATT and SNEGSKA (reference sequence). The CDR3 is made up of 16 amino acids. CDR3 residues: CSASRREGGDYQPQHF. The CDR3 DNA reads TGCAGTGCTAGCCGCAGGGAAGGGGGAGACTATCAGCCCCAGCATTTT.

The chain employs TRBV6-1 and TRBJ1-6; D is possibly TRBD1 (5 bases). The CDR3 has 14 amino acids. Germline CDR1 MNHNS, CDR2 SASEGT. The CDR3 DNA is TGTACCGTGGGGCGGAGCTCCTATAATTCACCCCTCCACTTT. The encoded protein is CTVGRSSYNSPLHF.

Concerning this clonotype: Just one base apart from a much larger clone, this may be a read error. The chain links TRBV12-3 or TRBV12-4 to TRBJ2-2, with D tentatively TRBD1 or TRBD2 (5 bases each). This CDR3 is built from 14 residues. Trimming pared 5 bases from V and 10 bases from J, leaving 17 bases between. CDR3 bases: TGTGCCAGCAGTGACGAGGGGTGGAACGAGGAGCTGTTTTTT. It codes for CASSDEGWNEELFF.

Concerning this clonotype: A much larger clonotype is one base distant, so this may be a read error. V and J are TRBV5-6 and TRBJ1-1; D remains ambiguous. Germline assignment: CDR1 SGHDT and CDR2 YYEEEE. This CDR3 has 11 residues. The CDR3 bases are TGTGCCTGCAGCACCGGAAGTGAAGCTTTCTTT. Protein: CACSTGSEAFF.

In regard to this clonotype: Just one base apart from a much larger clone, this may be a read error. The chain combines TRBV20-1 with TRBJ1-2; D perhaps matches TRBD1 (5 bases). The CDR3 loop spans 14 amino acids. Germline V gene lookup returns CDR1 DFQATT and CDR2 SNEGSKA (reference sequence). For the CDR3, the DNA is TGCAATGTTAATCCCCTCGGGGCCAAGTATGGCTACACCTTC. This translates into CNVNPLGAKYGYTF.

The table lists this clonotype with a few counts. Since the CDR3 does not end with the conserved phenylalanine or tryptophan, this likely comes from a read error. The V and J genes are TRBV5-1 and TRBJ2-1, with 8 nucleotides matching TRBD2. The CDR3 covers 14 residues. The V gene's germline CDR1 is SGHRS and CDR2 YFSETQ. The CDR3 region is CASNRGGSYNEQFL. The CDR3 DNA sequence: TGTGCCAGCAACCGGGGGGGCTCCTACAATGAGCAGTTCTTG.

This clonotype was counted a single time. The chain links TRBV20-1 to TRBJ2-3; tentative D call: TRBD1 (7 bases). V was shortened by 4 bases and J by 14 bases, with 31 bases between the two germline ends. Germline CDR1 is DFQATT and CDR2 is SNEGSKA (reference sequence). This CDR3 region has 16 residues. CDR3 in amino acids: CSATGGLVGARRERYF. The DNA of the CDR3 is TGCAGTGCTACAGGGGGTCTAGTGGGGGCCCGGAGGGAGCGGTATTTT.

As for this clonotype: Because it lacks the conserved phenylalanine or tryptophan at the end, this CDR3 is likely a read error. The chain links TRBV12-3 or TRBV12-4 to TRBJ2-3; no definite D call. The CDR3 runs to 16 residues. The CDR3 DNA reads as TGTACCAGCAGTTTCTTCGTAGCTGATAGCACAGATACGCAGTATTAT. Amino acids: CTSSFFVADSTDTQYY.

In its sample, this clonotype was seen many times. For the CDR3, the DNA is TGTGCCAGCAGCAGAGGGGACAGACCGAACACTGAAGCTTTCTTT. It encodes CASSRGDRPNTEAFF. The V call is TRBV13, the J call TRBJ1-1, with 7 bases that match TRBD1. Germline CDR1 PRHDT, CDR2 FYEKMQ (reference sequence). This CDR3 has 15 residues. V lost 5 bases, J lost 1 base, and 7 bases stayed unmatched. Full variable domain (remainder filled in from reference TRBV13 and TRBJ1-1): AAGVIQSPRHLIKEKRETATLKCYPIPRHDTVYWYQQGPGQDPQFLISFYEKMQSDKGSIPDRFSAQQFSDYHSELNMSSLELGDSALYFCASSRGDRPNTEAFFGQGTRLTVV.

In its sample, this clonotype was seen many times. The chain recombines TRBV12-3 or TRBV12-4 with TRBJ2-3; 9 bases agree with TRBD2. The CDR3 is 16 amino acids. Trimming removed 5 bases from V and 1 base from J; junction bases left unmatched: 7. CDR3 sequence reads: CASSPLQRGGTDTQYF. The DNA of the CDR3 is TGTGCCAGCAGTCCGCTACAGCGGGGGGGCACAGATACGCAGTATTTT.

This clonotype showed up just once. This could be a read error, since a much larger clone is one nucleotide away. V gene TRBV6-2 or TRBV6-3 combines with J gene TRBJ2-1; D uncertain. This CDR3 is 11 amino acids long. The germline V gene encodes CDR1 MNHEY and CDR2 SVGEGT. V was cut by 2 bases and J by 12 bases, with 8 bases left in between. CDR3 loop: CASSYPDVQFF. In DNA, the CDR3 is TGTGCCAGCAGTTACCCTGATGTGCAGTTCTTC.